This T cell receptor beta chain was observed in a study of blood T cell repertoires in COVID-19. Whole-study context: From the United States, Italy and Spain came samples of acute and convalescent COVID-19. T cells, B-cell-depleted T cells, or PBMCs provided the cDNA or gDNA that served as material.

V shed 0 bases, J shed 5 bases, and the junction held 2 bases outside the gene matches. The CDR3 has 15 residues. CDR1 LGHNA and CDR2 YNFKEQ come from the germline V gene. Source study methods: For nucleated cells, counts were estimated from reference gene primer amplification. Clones were read by immunoSEQ multiplex PCR, and TCRdb kept only the in-frame ones, dropping some. V and J calls and clone size are copied from that table; D and trimming were computed from the DNA. This table holds roughly 50,000 clones, about 88% found once. V usage is TRBV4-2 and J usage is TRBJ1-4, with 8 bases identical to TRBD1. Sequenced: peripheral blood. The clonotype was recovered from a woman aged 55-69 years with active COVID-19. The CDR3 sequence: CASSQEGQVNEKLFF. The DNA of the CDR3 is TGTGCCAGCAGCCAAGAGGGACAGGTGAATGAAAAACTGTTTTTT.